These 11 T cell receptor beta chains were sequenced from one sample in a study of blood T cell repertoires in COVID-19. Clones were read by immunoSEQ multiplex PCR, and TCRdb kept only the in-frame ones, dropping some. The sample lists about 210,000 clones; around 87% were seen once. What was sequenced was PBMCs or T cells enriched from blood (not recorded which). These receptors were collected from a man aged 25 to 45 in a cohort exposed to, infected with or recovered from COVID-19 (not recorded which).

V usage is TRBV4-3 and J usage is TRBJ2-3; D possibly corresponds to TRBD2 (6 bases). This CDR3 is 15 amino acids long. V dropped 4 bases and J dropped 3 bases, with 14 bases sitting between them. Germline V CDR1 and CDR2: LGHNA, YSLEER. The CDR3, as DNA: TGCGCCAGCAGCCCTGACGGGAGATCAACAGATACGCAGTATTTT. This encodes CASSPDGRSTDTQYF.

This clone was seen just once. This chain uses TRBV14 with TRBJ1-1; D gene unclear. Looked up from germline, CDR1 is SGHDN and CDR2 is FVKESK. Trimming cost V 0 bases and J 4 bases, with 9 bases left between them. The CDR3 length is 14 residues. The DNA for the CDR3 is TGTGCCAGCAGCCAAGAATTTAGTGGCACTGAAGCTTTCTTT. Residues: CASSQEFSGTEAFF.

The chain combines TRBV4-3 with TRBJ2-3; perhaps TRBD2 as D (6 bases). Trimming stripped 2 bases from V and 1 base from J, with 7 bases between. This CDR3 comprises 14 residues. CDR1 is LGHNA, CDR2 YSLEER, per germline. The CDR3 is CASSQSSGTDTQYF. As DNA, the CDR3 is TGCGCCAGCAGCCAATCTAGCGGCACAGATACGCAGTATTTT.

V is TRBV28 and J is TRBJ1-4, with TRBD1 identical over 12 bases. The CDR3 extends over 16 amino acids. Germline values: CDR1 MDHEN, CDR2 SYDVKM. Trimming cost V 3 bases and J 5 bases; bases outside gene matches: 4. The CDR3 DNA sequence: TGTGCCAGCAGTTTGGAGGGGACAGGGGGCAATGAAAAACTGTTTTTT. Amino acid sequence: CASSLEGTGGNEKLFF.

V gene TRBV7-9 combines with J gene TRBJ1-1; 9 bases are shared with TRBD1. This CDR3 comprises 16 residues. Germline trimming cut 4 bases from V and 4 bases from J; bases unmatched to any gene: 10. Germline V gene data show CDR1 as SEHNR and CDR2 as FQNEAQ (reference sequence). The CDR3 coding sequence is TGTGCCAGCAGCTATAGGACAGGGGAGGTTATCACTGAAGCTTTCTTT. Amino acids: CASSYRTGEVITEAFF.

This clone was observed a handful of times. The chain recombines TRBV2 with TRBJ2-2; D remains ambiguous. The CDR3 runs to 14 residues. The V and J ends lost 5 bases and 7 bases respectively, with 14 bases between them. Looked up from germline, CDR1 is SNHLY and CDR2 is FYNNEI. CDR3 sequence reads: CASSLELGRGELFF. The CDR3 DNA reads TGTGCCAGCAGTCTGGAGTTGGGTCGCGGGGAGCTGTTTTTT. Supplemented by reference TRBV2 and TRBJ2-2, the full variable domain reads EPEVTQTPSHQVTQMGQEVILRCVPISNHLYFYWYRQILGQKVEFLVSFYNNEISEKSEIFDDQFSVERPDGSNFTLKIRSTKLEDSAMYFCASSLELGRGELFFGEGSRLTVL.

This rearrangement joins TRBV14 to TRBJ1-2, with D tentatively TRBD1 (6 bases). V was clipped by 1 base and J by 4 bases, with 13 bases between them. CDR1 is SGHDN, CDR2 FVKESK, per germline. The CDR3 is made up of 15 amino acids. The CDR3 DNA is TGTGCCAGCAGCCAAGTTACAGGGTTTCTCTATGGCTACACCTTC. Residues: CASSQVTGFLYGYTF.

The gene calls are TRBV11-2 and TRBJ2-5, with D uncertain. CDR3 size: 11 residues. V gave up 3 bases and J gave up 5 bases, with 4 bases separating them. CDR1 and CDR2 (germline): SGHAT, FQNNGV. The CDR3 DNA reads TGTGCCAGCAGCTTCATCGAGACCCAGTACTTC. Protein: CASSFIETQYF.

This rearrangement joins TRBV2 to TRBJ1-6; weak D call: TRBD1 (6 bases). Trimming took 6 bases from V and 8 from J, leaving 17 bases between them. Germline V lookup: CDR1 SNHLY, CDR2 FYNNEI. The CDR3 extends over 15 amino acids. CDR3 sequence (DNA): TGTGCCAGCAGCAACGAACAGGGTGGGCATTCACCCCTCCACTTT. It codes for CASSNEQGGHSPLHF.

V is TRBV15 and J is TRBJ1-4; 9 bases line up with TRBD1. The V and J ends lost 4 bases and 4 bases, in that order; junction bases with no gene match: 4. CDR3 length equals 15 residues. CDR1 and CDR2 (germline): LNHNV, YYDKDF (reference sequence). This CDR3 reads CATSMGTGINEKLFF. CDR3 DNA: TGTGCCACCAGCATGGGGACAGGGATTAATGAAAAACTGTTTTTT. Based on the CDR3 plus reference TRBV15 and TRBJ1-4, the full variable domain is DAMVIQNPRYQVTQFGKPVTLSCSQTLNHNVMYWYQQKSSQAPKLLFHYYDKDFNNEADTPDNFQSRRPNTSFCFLDIRSPGLGDTAMYLCATSMGTGINEKLFFGSGTQLSVL.

The V and J genes are TRBV2 and TRBJ1-6; D is possibly TRBD1 (5 bases). The CDR3 extends over 17 amino acids. The V end was cut by 6 bases, the J end by 0 bases, with 15 bases between. Germline V lookup: CDR1 SNHLY, CDR2 FYNNEI. The CDR3 DNA follows: TGTGCCAGCAGCCCCTCAGGGCTAAGCTCCTATAATTCACCCCTCCACTTT. This encodes CASSPSGLSSYNSPLHF.